The rows below give T cell receptor beta chains drawn from one sample of a study of T-cell memory formation after mild COVID-19. TCRdb analysed the 5' RACE reads with MiXCR anew, one entry per CDR3 protein. The sample has roughly 200,000 distinct CDR3 sequences; around 15% are singletons. Specimen: PBMCs or a T cell subset sorted from them (not recorded which). The source is an adult woman who had mild COVID-19 (a few samples of this study predate the infection). Cell type and time point are not known. Each CDR3 is given with its conserved first and last residue. Fields, in order: CDR3 DNA, CDR3 protein, V gene, clone size, D gene, J gene. The D gene is left open where the match is weak. The size entry is marked missing in some rows and otherwise reads once, few, many or a size class.

CDR3nt: TGCGCCAGCAGCTTGACCCCAGGGAGCACAGATACGCAGTATTTT
CDR3aa: CASSLTPGSTDTQYF
v_gene: TRBV5-1
abundance: NA
d_gene: NA
j_gene: TRBJ2-3

CDR3nt: TGTGCCAGCAGCCAAGAGGGACTAGCGGGGCGAGACTACGAGCAGTACTTC
CDR3aa: CASSQEGLAGRDYEQYF
v_gene: TRBV3-1
abundance: NA
d_gene: TRBD2
j_gene: TRBJ2-7

CDR3nt: TGCAGTGCTAGTCAAAGACGGTGGAACACTGAAGCTTTCTTT
CDR3aa: CSASQRRWNTEAFF
v_gene: TRBV20-1
abundance: few
d_gene: NA
j_gene: TRBJ1-1

CDR3nt: TGTGCCACCAGTGATTTGACCCGCAGGGGCAACACTGAAGCTTTCTTT
CDR3aa: CATSDLTRRGNTEAFF
v_gene: TRBV24-1
abundance: NA
d_gene: NA
j_gene: TRBJ1-1

CDR3nt: TGCAGCGTTGGTCAGGGGGCCTACGAGCAGTACTTC
CDR3aa: CSVGQGAYEQYF
v_gene: TRBV29-1
abundance: few
d_gene: TRBD1
j_gene: TRBJ2-7

CDR3nt: TGTGCCACCAGTGGATCGCTAGCGGGGGCCCTCTCCTACAATGAGCAGTTCTTC
CDR3aa: CATSGSLAGALSYNEQFF
v_gene: TRBV24-1
abundance: NA
d_gene: TRBD2
j_gene: TRBJ2-1

CDR3nt: TGCGCCAGCATGAAAAGGACCGGGGCCAACGTCCTGACTTTC
CDR3aa: CASMKRTGANVLTF
v_gene: TRBV5-1
abundance: NA
d_gene: NA
j_gene: TRBJ2-6

CDR3nt: TGTGCCAGCACCCGAGGGGGGGTCATGAACACTGAAGCTTTCTTT
CDR3aa: CASTRGGVMNTEAFF
v_gene: TRBV2
abundance: few
d_gene: NA
j_gene: TRBJ1-1

CDR3nt: TGTGCCAGCAGCCGGGGCAGGAATGGCTACACCTTC
CDR3aa: CASSRGRNGYTF
v_gene: TRBV12-3/TRBV12-4
abundance: few
d_gene: NA
j_gene: TRBJ1-2

CDR3nt: TGTGCCAGCAGCCAAGCCTCTTCTAGCGGAGGCACAGATACGCAGTATTTT
CDR3aa: CASSQASSSGGTDTQYF
v_gene: TRBV14
abundance: few
d_gene: TRBD2
j_gene: TRBJ2-3

CDR3nt: TGTGCCAGCAGTTTAAGCAGGGACAGCTATGGCTACACCTTC
CDR3aa: CASSLSRDSYGYTF
v_gene: TRBV27
abundance: NA
d_gene: TRBD1
j_gene: TRBJ1-2

CDR3nt: TGCAGTGCCACGACGATAGGGGCCGACACAGATACGCAGTATTTT
CDR3aa: CSATTIGADTDTQYF
v_gene: TRBV20-1
abundance: few
d_gene: NA
j_gene: TRBJ2-3

CDR3nt: TGCGCCAGCAGCGTCGGACCCGATCAGCCCCAGCATTTT
CDR3aa: CASSVGPDQPQHF
v_gene: TRBV5-1
abundance: NA
d_gene: NA
j_gene: TRBJ1-5

CDR3nt: TGCGCCAGCAGCTTGGTGGTTCCAGGGCCTACCGGGGAGCTGTTTTTT
CDR3aa: CASSLVVPGPTGELFF
v_gene: TRBV5-1
abundance: NA
d_gene: NA
j_gene: TRBJ2-2

CDR3nt: TGTGCCACCAGCGGGGACCAAGGTTGGGGCTACACCTTC
CDR3aa: CATSGDQGWGYTF
v_gene: TRBV24-1
abundance: NA
d_gene: NA
j_gene: TRBJ1-2

CDR3nt: TGCGCCAGCAGCTTGGCCCCAGGGGGCTATGGCTACACCTTC
CDR3aa: CASSLAPGGYGYTF
v_gene: TRBV5-1
abundance: NA
d_gene: TRBD1
j_gene: TRBJ1-2

CDR3nt: TGCAGCGTTGCCCGGGGTATGAACACTGAAGCTTTCTTT
CDR3aa: CSVARGMNTEAFF
v_gene: TRBV29-1
abundance: few
d_gene: NA
j_gene: TRBJ1-1

CDR3nt: TGCGCCAGCAGTTTCACAGGGGGCTACGAGCAGTACTTC
CDR3aa: CASSFTGGYEQYF
v_gene: TRBV5-1
abundance: NA
d_gene: TRBD1
j_gene: TRBJ2-7

CDR3nt: TGTGCCAGCAGCCCGGACAGTGGGACTTTTCCCCAGCATTTT
CDR3aa: CASSPDSGTFPQHF
v_gene: TRBV12-3/TRBV12-4
abundance: NA
d_gene: NA
j_gene: TRBJ1-5

CDR3nt: TGTGCCAGCAGCGTAGACCGGGACACTAGCACAGATACGCAGTATTTT
CDR3aa: CASSVDRDTSTDTQYF
v_gene: TRBV9
abundance: few
d_gene: NA
j_gene: TRBJ2-3

CDR3nt: TGTGCCAGCAGCTTAGGTAGGGAACCCTACAATGAGCAGTTCTTC
CDR3aa: CASSLGREPYNEQFF
v_gene: TRBV5-6
abundance: NA
d_gene: NA
j_gene: TRBJ2-1

CDR3nt: TGTGCCAGCAGCGGCGGACAGGGGATAACTAATGAAAAACTGTTTTTT
CDR3aa: CASSGGQGITNEKLFF
v_gene: TRBV5-4
abundance: NA
d_gene: TRBD1
j_gene: TRBJ1-4

CDR3nt: TGTGCCACCAGTGGTAGGACTAGCGGGAACAATGAGCAGTTCTTC
CDR3aa: CATSGRTSGNNEQFF
v_gene: TRBV24-1
abundance: NA
d_gene: TRBD2
j_gene: TRBJ2-1

CDR3nt: TGTGCCAGCAGCTATGAGACTAGCGGGGGCCTTCCCCGCCGGTACAATGAGCAGTTCTTC
CDR3aa: CASSYETSGGLPRRYNEQFF
v_gene: TRBV7-8
abundance: NA
d_gene: TRBD2
j_gene: TRBJ2-1

CDR3nt: TGTGCCAGCAGCCACATACCCGGGAGGGGTGGATACGAGCAGTACTTC
CDR3aa: CASSHIPGRGGYEQYF
v_gene: TRBV14
abundance: few
d_gene: TRBD2
j_gene: TRBJ2-7

CDR3nt: TGTGCCAGCAGCCTAAACAGGAACTATGGCTACACCTTC
CDR3aa: CASSLNRNYGYTF
v_gene: TRBV7-2
abundance: few
d_gene: NA
j_gene: TRBJ1-2

CDR3nt: TGTGCCAGCAGCCCTTTATCTAGCAAAGAGACCCAGTACTTC
CDR3aa: CASSPLSSKETQYF
v_gene: TRBV3-1
abundance: few
d_gene: NA
j_gene: TRBJ2-5

CDR3nt: TGCGCCAGCAGAAAGGGGCCCACAGATACGCAGTATTTT
CDR3aa: CASRKGPTDTQYF
v_gene: TRBV5-1
abundance: few
d_gene: NA
j_gene: TRBJ2-3

CDR3nt: TGCAGTGCTAGAGTAGGCCCGGGGGACACTGAAGCTTTCTTT
CDR3aa: CSARVGPGDTEAFF
v_gene: TRBV20-1
abundance: NA
d_gene: NA
j_gene: TRBJ1-1

CDR3nt: TGCAGTGCTAGAGATCCCAACTCCAACAGGGCCGATGGCTACACCTTC
CDR3aa: CSARDPNSNRADGYTF
v_gene: TRBV20-1
abundance: NA
d_gene: NA
j_gene: TRBJ1-2

CDR3nt: TGTGCCAGCAGTTACCGACGGTTCGCGAACACCGGGGAGCTGTTTTTT
CDR3aa: CASSYRRFANTGELFF
v_gene: TRBV6-5
abundance: few
d_gene: NA
j_gene: TRBJ2-2

CDR3nt: TGTGCCATCGGGAGTACGGTGTTCTACGAGCAGTACTTC
CDR3aa: CAIGSTVFYEQYF
v_gene: TRBV10-3
abundance: NA
d_gene: NA
j_gene: TRBJ2-7

CDR3nt: TGTGCCAGCAGCTTAGGGGCGGCGGGCTACAATGAGCAGTTCTTC
CDR3aa: CASSLGAAGYNEQFF
v_gene: TRBV7-9
abundance: NA
d_gene: NA
j_gene: TRBJ2-1

CDR3nt: TGTGCCAGCAGCCCAGCGGGAGCCAATGAGCAGTTCTTC
CDR3aa: CASSPAGANEQFF
v_gene: TRBV11-3
abundance: NA
d_gene: TRBD2
j_gene: TRBJ2-1

CDR3nt: TGTGCCAGCCGAGCTCCTCGGACAGGGTTAAGTGAGCAGTTCTTC
CDR3aa: CASRAPRTGLSEQFF
v_gene: TRBV7-9
abundance: NA
d_gene: TRBD1
j_gene: TRBJ2-1

CDR3nt: TGTGCCAGCAGCGGTACCCCAACTAATTACGAGCAGTACTTC
CDR3aa: CASSGTPTNYEQYF
v_gene: TRBV9
abundance: NA
d_gene: NA
j_gene: TRBJ2-7

CDR3nt: TGTGCCAGCAGCTTTAGCGGGACTACCTACAATGAGCAGTTCTTC
CDR3aa: CASSFSGTTYNEQFF
v_gene: TRBV7-2
abundance: NA
d_gene: TRBD2
j_gene: TRBJ2-1

CDR3nt: TGTGCCAGCACCTTGACTAGCGGCTCCTACAATGAGCAGTTCTTC
CDR3aa: CASTLTSGSYNEQFF
v_gene: TRBV12-3/TRBV12-4
abundance: many
d_gene: TRBD2
j_gene: TRBJ2-1

CDR3nt: TGTGCCAGCAGTCCGAGCGGCGACACTGAAGCTTTCTTT
CDR3aa: CASSPSGDTEAFF
v_gene: TRBV6-5
abundance: NA
d_gene: NA
j_gene: TRBJ1-1

CDR3nt: TGTGCCAGCAGCTTAGGTGCTAGCGGGACCTACAATGAGCAGTTCTTC
CDR3aa: CASSLGASGTYNEQFF
v_gene: TRBV7-2
abundance: many
d_gene: TRBD2
j_gene: TRBJ2-1

CDR3nt: TGTGCCAGCAGCTTAGCGGGGGTTTCCTACAATGAGCAGTTCTTC
CDR3aa: CASSLAGVSYNEQFF
v_gene: TRBV11-1
abundance: few
d_gene: NA
j_gene: TRBJ2-1

CDR3nt: TGTGCCAGCAGCCCCTCGGTGACCCAGTACTTC
CDR3aa: CASSPSVTQYF
v_gene: TRBV7-2
abundance: few
d_gene: NA
j_gene: TRBJ2-5

CDR3nt: TGTGCCAGCAGTTTATGGGACGGTGGGAATGAAAAACTGTTTTTT
CDR3aa: CASSLWDGGNEKLFF
v_gene: TRBV27
abundance: few
d_gene: NA
j_gene: TRBJ1-4

CDR3nt: TGTGCCAGCAGCCAACTTAGCGGGACAACAGATACGCAGTATTTT
CDR3aa: CASSQLSGTTDTQYF
v_gene: TRBV3-1
abundance: NA
d_gene: TRBD2
j_gene: TRBJ2-3

CDR3nt: TGTGCCAGCAGCCCCGGGACAGGGGGAGTGAACACCATATATTTT
CDR3aa: CASSPGTGGVNTIYF
v_gene: TRBV12-3/TRBV12-4
abundance: many
d_gene: TRBD1
j_gene: TRBJ1-3